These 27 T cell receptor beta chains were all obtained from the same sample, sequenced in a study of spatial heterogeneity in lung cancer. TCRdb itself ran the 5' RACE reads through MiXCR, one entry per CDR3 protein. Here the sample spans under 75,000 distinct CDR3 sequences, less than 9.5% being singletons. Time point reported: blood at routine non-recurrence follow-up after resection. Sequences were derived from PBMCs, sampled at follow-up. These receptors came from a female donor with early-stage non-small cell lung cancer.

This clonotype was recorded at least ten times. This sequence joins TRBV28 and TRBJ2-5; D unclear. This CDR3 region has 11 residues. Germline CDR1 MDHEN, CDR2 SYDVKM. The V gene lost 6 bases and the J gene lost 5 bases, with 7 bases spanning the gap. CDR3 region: CASRARETQYF. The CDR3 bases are TGTGCCAGCAGAGCGCGGGAGACCCAGTACTTC.

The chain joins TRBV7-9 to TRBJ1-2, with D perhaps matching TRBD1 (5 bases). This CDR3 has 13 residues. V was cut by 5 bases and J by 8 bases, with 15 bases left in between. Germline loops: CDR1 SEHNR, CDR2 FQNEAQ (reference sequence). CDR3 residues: CASSVSRGEGYTF. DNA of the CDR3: TGTGCCAGCAGCGTCTCAAGGGGAGAAGGCTACACCTTC.

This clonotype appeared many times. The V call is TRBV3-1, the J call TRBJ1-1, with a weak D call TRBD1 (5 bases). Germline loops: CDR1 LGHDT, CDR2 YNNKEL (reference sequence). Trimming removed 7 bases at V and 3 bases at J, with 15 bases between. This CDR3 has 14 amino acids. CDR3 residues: CASTPGTSYTEAFF. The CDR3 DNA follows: TGTGCCAGCACTCCCGGGACGTCCTACACTGAAGCTTTCTTT.

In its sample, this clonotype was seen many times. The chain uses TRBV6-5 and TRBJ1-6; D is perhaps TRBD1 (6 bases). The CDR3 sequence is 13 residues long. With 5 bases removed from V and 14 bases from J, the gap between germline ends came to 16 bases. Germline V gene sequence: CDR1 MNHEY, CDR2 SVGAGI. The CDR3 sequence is CASSEGHRSALHF. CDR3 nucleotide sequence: TGTGCCAGCAGTGAGGGACACCGATCGGCCCTCCACTTT.

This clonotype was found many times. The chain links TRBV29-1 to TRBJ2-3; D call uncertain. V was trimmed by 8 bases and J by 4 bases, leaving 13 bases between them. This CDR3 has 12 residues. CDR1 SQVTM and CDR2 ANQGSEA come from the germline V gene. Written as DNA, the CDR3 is TGCAGCTACCCCAGAAGCCCAGATACGCAGTATTTT. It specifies CSYPRSPDTQYF.

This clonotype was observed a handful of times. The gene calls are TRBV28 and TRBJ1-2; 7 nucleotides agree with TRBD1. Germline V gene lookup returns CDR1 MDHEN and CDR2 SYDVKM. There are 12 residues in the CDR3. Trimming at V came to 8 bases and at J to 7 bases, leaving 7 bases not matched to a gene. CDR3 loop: CASGLQGSGYTF. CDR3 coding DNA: TGTGCCAGCGGGTTACAGGGGTCTGGCTACACCTTC.

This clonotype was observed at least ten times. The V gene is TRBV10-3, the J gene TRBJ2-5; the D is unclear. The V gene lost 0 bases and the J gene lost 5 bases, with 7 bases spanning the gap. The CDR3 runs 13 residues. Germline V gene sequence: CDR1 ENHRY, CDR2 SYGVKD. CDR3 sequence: CAISESKVETQYF. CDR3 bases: TGTGCCATCAGTGAGTCAAAGGTTGAGACCCAGTACTTC.

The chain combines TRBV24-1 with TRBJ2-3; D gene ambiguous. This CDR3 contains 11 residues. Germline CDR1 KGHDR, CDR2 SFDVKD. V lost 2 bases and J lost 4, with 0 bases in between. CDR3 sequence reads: CATSDSDTQYF. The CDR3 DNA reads TGTGCCACCAGTGATTCAGATACGCAGTATTTT.

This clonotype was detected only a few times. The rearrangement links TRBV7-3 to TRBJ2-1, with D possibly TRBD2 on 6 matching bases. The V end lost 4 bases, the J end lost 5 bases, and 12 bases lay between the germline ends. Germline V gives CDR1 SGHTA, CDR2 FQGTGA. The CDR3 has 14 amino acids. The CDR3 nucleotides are TGTGCCAGCAGCTCTATCGGGAGAAACAATGAGCAGTTCTTC. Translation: CASSSIGRNNEQFF. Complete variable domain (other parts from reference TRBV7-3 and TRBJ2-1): GAGVSQTPSNKVTEKGKYVELRCDPISGHTALYWYRQSLGQGPEFLIYFQGTGAADDSGLPNDRFFAVRPEGSVSTLKIQRTERGDSAVYLCASSSIGRNNEQFFGPGTRLTVL.

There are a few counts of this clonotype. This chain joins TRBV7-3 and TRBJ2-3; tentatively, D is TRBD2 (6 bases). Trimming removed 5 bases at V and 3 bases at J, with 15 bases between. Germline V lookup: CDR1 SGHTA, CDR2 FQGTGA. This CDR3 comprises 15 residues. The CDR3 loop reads CASSPHRDFTDTQYF. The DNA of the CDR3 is TGTGCCAGCAGCCCCCACCGGGACTTTACAGATACGCAGTATTTT.

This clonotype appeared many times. CDR3 DNA sequence: TGTGCCAGCAGCTTACAGGTGGGGGCCTACAATGAGCAGTTCTTC. Its protein is CASSLQVGAYNEQFF. This chain uses TRBV7-3 with TRBJ2-1; the D call may be TRBD1 or TRBD2 (5 bases each). V was trimmed by 2 bases and J by 2 bases, leaving 10 bases between them. This CDR3 has 15 residues. CDR1 is SGHTA and CDR2 is FQGTGA in the germline V gene.

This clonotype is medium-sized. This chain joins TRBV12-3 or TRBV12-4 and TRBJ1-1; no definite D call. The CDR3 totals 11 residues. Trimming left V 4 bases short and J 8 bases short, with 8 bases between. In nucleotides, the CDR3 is TGTGCCAGCAGTTACCTGGGGGAAGCTTTCTTT. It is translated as CASSYLGEAFF.

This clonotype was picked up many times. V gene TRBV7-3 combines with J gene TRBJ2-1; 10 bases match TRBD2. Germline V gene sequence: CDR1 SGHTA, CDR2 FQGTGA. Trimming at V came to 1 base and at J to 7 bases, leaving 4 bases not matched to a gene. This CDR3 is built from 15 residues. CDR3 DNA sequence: TGTGCCAGCAGCTTAAAACTAGCGGGAAAGAATGAGCAGTTCTTC. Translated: CASSLKLAGKNEQFF.

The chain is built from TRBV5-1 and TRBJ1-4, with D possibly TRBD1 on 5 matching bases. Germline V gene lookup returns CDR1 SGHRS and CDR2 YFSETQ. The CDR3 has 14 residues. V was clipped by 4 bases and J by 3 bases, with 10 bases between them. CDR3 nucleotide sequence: TGCGCCAGCAGCCGCGGGACGCCTAATGAAAAACTGTTTTTT. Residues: CASSRGTPNEKLFF.

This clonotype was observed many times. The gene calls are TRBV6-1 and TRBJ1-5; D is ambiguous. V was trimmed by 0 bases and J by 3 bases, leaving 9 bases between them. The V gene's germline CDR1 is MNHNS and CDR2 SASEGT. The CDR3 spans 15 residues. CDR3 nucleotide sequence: TGTGCCAGCAGTGAAGCGGGGAACCACAATCAGCCCCAGCATTTT. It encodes CASSEAGNHNQPQHF.

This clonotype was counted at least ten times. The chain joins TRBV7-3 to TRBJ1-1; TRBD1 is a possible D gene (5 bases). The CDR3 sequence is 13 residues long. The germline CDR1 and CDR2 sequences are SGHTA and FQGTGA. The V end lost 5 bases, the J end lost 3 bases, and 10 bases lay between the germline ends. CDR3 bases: TGTGCCAGCAGCGCGAGGGGAGACACTGAAGCTTTCTTT. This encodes CASSARGDTEAFF.

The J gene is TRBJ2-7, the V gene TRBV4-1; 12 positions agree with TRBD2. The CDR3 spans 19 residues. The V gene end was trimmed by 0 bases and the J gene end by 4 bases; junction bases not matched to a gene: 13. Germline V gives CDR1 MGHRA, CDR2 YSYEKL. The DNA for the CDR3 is TGCGCCAGCAGCCAAGATAAGTGGCTAGCGGGAGGGCCGATTTACGAGCAGTACTTC. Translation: CASSQDKWLAGGPIYEQYF.

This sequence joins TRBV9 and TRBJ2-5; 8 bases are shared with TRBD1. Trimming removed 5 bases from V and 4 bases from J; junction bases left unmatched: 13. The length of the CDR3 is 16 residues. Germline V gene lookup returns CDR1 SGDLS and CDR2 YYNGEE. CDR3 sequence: CASSPRTGRFGETQYF. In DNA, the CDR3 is TGTGCCAGCAGTCCCAGGACAGGGAGATTCGGAGAGACCCAGTACTTC.

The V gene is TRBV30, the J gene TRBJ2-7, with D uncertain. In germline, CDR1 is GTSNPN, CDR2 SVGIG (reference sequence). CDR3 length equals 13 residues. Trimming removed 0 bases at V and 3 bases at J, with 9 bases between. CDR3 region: CAWSVNSNYEQYF. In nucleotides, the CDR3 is TGTGCCTGGAGTGTAAACTCGAACTACGAGCAGTACTTC. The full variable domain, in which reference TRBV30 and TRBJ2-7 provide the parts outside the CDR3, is SQTIHQWPATLVQPVGSPLSLECTVEGTSNPNLYWYRQAAGRGLQLLFYSVGIGQISSEVPQNLSASRPQDRQFILSSKKLLLSDSGFYLCAWSVNSNYEQYFGPGTRLTVT.

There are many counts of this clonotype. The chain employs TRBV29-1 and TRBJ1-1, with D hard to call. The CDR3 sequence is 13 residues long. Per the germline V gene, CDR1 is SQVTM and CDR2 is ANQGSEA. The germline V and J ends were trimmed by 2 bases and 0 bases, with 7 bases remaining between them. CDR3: CSVETWLNTEAFF. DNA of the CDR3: TGCAGCGTTGAAACGTGGTTGAACACTGAAGCTTTCTTT.

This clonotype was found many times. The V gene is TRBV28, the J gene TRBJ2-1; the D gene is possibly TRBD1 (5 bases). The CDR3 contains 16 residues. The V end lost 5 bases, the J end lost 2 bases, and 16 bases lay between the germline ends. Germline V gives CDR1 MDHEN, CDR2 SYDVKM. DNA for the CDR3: TGTGCCAGCAGTCCCGCCGGGCAGGGCACCTACAATGAGCAGTTCTTC. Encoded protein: CASSPAGQGTYNEQFF.

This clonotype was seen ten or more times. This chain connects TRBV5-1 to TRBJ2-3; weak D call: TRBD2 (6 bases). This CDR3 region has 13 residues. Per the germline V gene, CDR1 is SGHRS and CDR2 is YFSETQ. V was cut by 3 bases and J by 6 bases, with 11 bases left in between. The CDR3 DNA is TGCGCCAGCAGCTGGGGGACTTCTGATACGCAGTATTTT. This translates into CASSWGTSDTQYF.

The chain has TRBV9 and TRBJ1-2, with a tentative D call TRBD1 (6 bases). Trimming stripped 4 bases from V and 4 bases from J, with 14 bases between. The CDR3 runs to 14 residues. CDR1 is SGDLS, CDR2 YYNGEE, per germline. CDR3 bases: TGTGCCAGCAGCCTTGCCGGACAGAGCTATGGCTACACCTTC. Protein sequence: CASSLAGQSYGYTF.

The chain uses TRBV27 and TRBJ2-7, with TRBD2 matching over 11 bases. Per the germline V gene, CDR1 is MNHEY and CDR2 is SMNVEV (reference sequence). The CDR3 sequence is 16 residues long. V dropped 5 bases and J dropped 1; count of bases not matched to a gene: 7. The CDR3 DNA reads TGTGCCAGCAGTCTCACGGGACTAGCGGAATCCTACGAGCAGTACTTC. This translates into CASSLTGLAESYEQYF.

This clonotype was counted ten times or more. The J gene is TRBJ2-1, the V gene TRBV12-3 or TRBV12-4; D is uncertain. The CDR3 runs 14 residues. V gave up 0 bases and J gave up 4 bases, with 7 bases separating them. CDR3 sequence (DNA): TGTGCCAGCAGTTTAGCGAGCATTTACAATGAGCAGTTCTTC. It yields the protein CASSLASIYNEQFF.

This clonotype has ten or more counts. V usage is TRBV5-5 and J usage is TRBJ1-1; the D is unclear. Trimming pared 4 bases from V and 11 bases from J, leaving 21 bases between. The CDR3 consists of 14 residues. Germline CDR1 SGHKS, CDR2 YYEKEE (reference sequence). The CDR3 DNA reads TGTGCCAGCAGCATCCGAGACCTGGACGGAAAGGCTTTCTTT. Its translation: CASSIRDLDGKAFF.

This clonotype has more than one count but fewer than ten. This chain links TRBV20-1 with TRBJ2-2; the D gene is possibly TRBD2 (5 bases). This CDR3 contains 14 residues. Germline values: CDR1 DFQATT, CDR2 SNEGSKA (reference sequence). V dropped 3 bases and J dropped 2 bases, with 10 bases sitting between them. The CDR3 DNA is TGCAGTGCTAGGGACGGGGAAAACACCGGGGAGCTGTTTTTT. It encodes CSARDGENTGELFF.